This record looks at one T cell receptor beta chain sequence and its context. Its binding antigen is unknown. No base quality information exists; no much larger clone differs at one position. Peripheral blood CD8+ and CD4+ T cells from healthy donors, Susac syndrome patients and multiple sclerosis patients were profiled using high-throughput TCR beta sequencing. Treatment-naive patients with stable or active relapsing-remitting disease fulfilling revised McDonald criteria were used as multiple sclerosis controls. Bulk CD8+ and CD4+ T cells were purified magnetically by negative isolation, whereas CD8+ TEMRA cells were enriched by FACS. Blood was collected in EDTA tubes and processed within 24 hours, with PBMCs isolated through density gradient centrifugation. PBMCs intended for TCR sequencing were cryopreserved in liquid nitrogen and thawed later in a water bath at 37 degrees C. A purity of at least 90% was achieved for sorted or isolated CD4+, CD8+ and CD8+ TEMRA cells.

Deletion took 6 bases off V and 10 bases off J, with a span of 12 bases between the germline ends. The CDR3, cysteine through phenylalanine, is 12 amino acids long. Only the CDR3 region is kept as DNA, spanning 36 bases read in frame from base 1. The germline V gene supplies CDR1 SGHTA and CDR2 FQGNSA. RNA was extracted using the RNeasy kit, and roughly 0.45 to 1 microgram was reverse transcribed with random hexamers. TCR beta CDR3 regions were amplified with the immunoSEQ multiplex PCR assay covering 54 Vbeta and 13 Jbeta segments. Bias from PCR amplification was corrected by using a synthetic template baseline for primer optimization and for computational correction. Turning to the authors' computational methods: Reads were annotated to V, D and J genes per IMGT and analyzed with immunoSEQ Analyzer, keeping only productive sequences. Clonality was calculated as one minus the Shannon entropy normalized by log2 of the number of productive unique sequences. Public and private clones were assessed among the 100 most prevalent clones of each patient and control. Susac-specific clones were defined as absent from healthy and MS cohorts, around 970 published viral clones and other ImmuneACCESS disease sequences. Using fastp at Q25 and MiXCR, TCRdb reprocessed the public reads and kept productive beta chains. Here each entry gathers all rows of one CDR3 protein and keeps the most common genes and DNA. TCRdb's processing, not the authors', yielded these V and J calls. The sample contains 250,000 to 300,000 distinct CDR3 sequences, roughly 81% of them found a single time. The ten largest account for about 0.11% of the sample.

The source of the sample is a study of CD8 T cells in Susac syndrome (dated by TCRdb to about 2019). Broadly, across the study: The study used repertoire sequencing to test whether antigen drove CD8+ T cell activation and differentiation in Susac syndrome. CD8+ T cell repertoire clonality was compared between around eleven healthy donors, some 14 Susac syndrome patients and some 15 multiple sclerosis patients.

Study-wide conclusions, independent of this receptor: The TCR sequencing and HLA analysis was acknowledged to have included a relatively small number of individuals.

This chain is built from TRBV7-2 and TRBJ1-4; the D gene is perhaps TRBD1, on 6 matching bases. The specimen was CD8+ T cells from PBMCs. The TCR originated in a human donor with multiple sclerosis. The CDR3 reads as follows: CASREGGGKLFF. The DNA sequence reads TGTGCCAGCAGGGAAGGGGGGGGAAAACTGTTTTTT.